This T cell receptor (beta chain) came from a study of multiple sclerosis patients with progressive multifocal leukoencephalopathy. Study-level results: Less diverse TRB repertoires were suggested in most PML patients. Expanded clones at PML onset predated and persisted through natalizumab therapy.

The time point was: approximately 12 months of natalizumab therapy. Longitudinal control samples came from natalizumab-treated multiple sclerosis patients without PML. The assay was run at survey level. Clones were read by immunoSEQ multiplex PCR, and TCRdb kept only the in-frame ones, dropping some. The table lists 25,000 to 30,000 clones, nearly 90% of them singletons, with 1.3% in the top ten. Comment on this clone: What it binds is unknown.

This CDR3 has 13 residues. Germline assignment: CDR1 SGHDT and CDR2 YYEEEE. The TCR was taken from a human donor with multiple sclerosis. The sample consisted of PBMCs, taken from a patient treated with natalizumab. The rearrangement uses TRBV5-6 and TRBJ2-5; D is unclear. The J call may not be correct, given that the DNA end is closer to TRBJ2-7. The CDR3 protein is CASSLGPALEQYF. Here the CDR3 DNA reads TGTGCCAGCAGCTTGGGCCCTGCCCTCGAGCAGTACTTC.